This entry lists 32 T cell receptor beta chains sequenced from one sample in a study of control samples from healthy donors and cancer patients (dated by TCRdb to about 2020). The method behind the library was the immunoSEQ multiplex PCR assay. The source is immuneACCESS, and TCRdb retained only in-frame sequences with V and J called. Part of the clones is not carried over; for the studies checked, unresolved V genes explain less than half of this, and the remainder is unexplained. Across this sample there are 170,000 or so clones, with around 94% seen only once. 1.3% of the sample goes to the ten largest clones. Sequencing input: blood. These receptors originate from a woman between 18 and 30 years old in good health.

The rearrangement uses TRBV6-5 and TRBJ1-1, with D hard to call. Germline V lookup: CDR1 MNHEY, CDR2 SVGAGI. The CDR3 has 15 residues. Trimming left V 6 bases short and J 0 bases short, with 14 bases between. In DNA, the CDR3 is TGTGCCAGCAGGTCGCCGGAAGGGATGAACACTGAAGCTTTCTTT. Its translation is CASRSPEGMNTEAFF.

The chain carries TRBV6-2 or TRBV6-3 and TRBJ2-1; D unresolved. This CDR3 spans 13 amino acids. The germline V gene has CDR1 MNHEY and CDR2 SVGEGT. Trimming stripped 3 bases from V and 10 bases from J, with 13 bases between. CDR3 sequence reads: CASSYTLRPEQFF. The DNA of the CDR3 is TGTGCCAGCAGTTATACCCTTAGGCCCGAGCAGTTCTTC.

The chain combines TRBV10-3 with TRBJ1-1; D call uncertain. Germline V lookup: CDR1 ENHRY, CDR2 SYGVKD. V was trimmed by 0 bases and J by 5 bases, leaving 7 bases between them. CDR3 size: 13 residues. DNA for the CDR3: TGTGCCATCAGTGAGTCTTGGGAAACTGAAGCTTTCTTT. It translates to CAISESWETEAFF.

The genes are TRBV9 and TRBJ1-2, with D possibly matching TRBD1 (5 bases). The germline V gene has CDR1 SGDLS and CDR2 YYNGEE. V was clipped by 4 bases and J by 0 bases, with 10 bases between them. CDR3 length: 14 amino acids. CDR3 nucleotides: TGTGCCAGCAGCAGACAGAGCCCTAACTATGGCTACACCTTC. Encoded protein: CASSRQSPNYGYTF.

V is TRBV28 and J is TRBJ1-2, with D possibly TRBD1 on 5 matching bases. This CDR3 region has 15 residues. The germline gives CDR1 MDHEN, CDR2 SYDVKM. Trimming pared 4 bases from V and 2 bases from J, leaving 14 bases between. This chain's CDR3 is CASSYRDRSNYGYTF. CDR3 nucleotide sequence: TGTGCCAGCAGTTACCGGGACCGGTCCAACTATGGCTACACCTTC.

Turning to this clone: Distinct nucleotide sequences in the sample also encode this CDR3. This chain links TRBV5-1 with TRBJ2-1; TRBD2 aligns across 14 bases. With V trimmed by 1 base and J by 4 bases, 4 bases remained unmatched. This CDR3 is built from 17 residues. Germline CDR1 reads SGHRS; CDR2 reads YFSETQ. CDR3 residues: CASSLRLAGGPYNEQFF. CDR3 nucleotide sequence: TGCGCCAGCAGCTTGAGACTAGCGGGAGGGCCGTACAATGAGCAGTTCTTC. Full variable domain (rest looked up from reference TRBV5-1 and TRBJ2-1): KAGVTQTPRYLIKTRGQQVTLSCSPISGHRSVSWYQQTPGQGLQFLFEYFSETQRNKGNFPGRFSGRQFSNSRSEMNVSTLELGDSALYLCASSLRLAGGPYNEQFFGPGTRLTVL.

This chain joins TRBV3-1 (or the pseudogene TRBV3-2) and TRBJ1-2, with 7 bases matching TRBD1. Germline assignment: CDR1 LGHDT and CDR2 YNNKEL (reference sequence). V was clipped by 0 bases and J by 2 bases; unmatched bases: 9. The CDR3 spans 17 residues. CDR3 sequence reads: CASSQETGLEGNYGYTF. The CDR3 DNA is TGTGCCAGCAGCCAAGAGACAGGGCTCGAGGGGAACTATGGCTACACCTTC.

J is TRBJ1-6 and V is TRBV10-1, with a tentative D call TRBD1 (6 bases). The CDR3 spans 13 residues. Germline values: CDR1 WNHNN, CDR2 SYGVQD (reference sequence). V was shortened by 6 bases and J by 7 bases, with 10 bases between the two germline ends. CDR3 loop: CASSLTGNSPLHF. In DNA form, the CDR3 reads TGCGCCAGCAGCCTTACAGGGAATTCACCCCTCCACTTT.

The chain is built from TRBV2 and TRBJ2-7; D is unresolved. The CDR3 length is 11 residues. The V gene lost 2 bases and the J gene lost 9 bases, with 8 bases spanning the gap. In germline, CDR1 is SNHLY, CDR2 FYNNEI. CDR3 sequence reads: CASSESVGQYF. DNA for the CDR3: TGTGCCAGCAGTGAATCGGTAGGGCAGTACTTC.

This clone was counted only a few times. Other DNA variants within this sample encode the same CDR3. The chain couples TRBV24-1 to TRBJ1-4; D is unclear. Germline V gives CDR1 KGHDR, CDR2 SFDVKD. CDR3 length: 15 amino acids. V lost 5 bases and J lost 2, with 11 bases in between. The CDR3 DNA is TGTGCCACCAGTGGAGGTTCGGGGACTAATGAAAAACTGTTTTTT. Its translation is CATSGGSGTNEKLFF.

The chain links TRBV4-2 to TRBJ2-1, with TRBD2 identical over 7 bases. This CDR3 is 17 amino acids long. Trimming at V came to 2 bases and at J to 4 bases, leaving 11 bases not matched to a gene. The germline gives CDR1 LGHNA, CDR2 YNFKEQ. CDR3 amino acids: CASSQRLAEGFYNEQFF. The DNA of the CDR3 is TGTGCCAGCAGCCAACGCCTAGCGGAGGGTTTTTACAATGAGCAGTTCTTC.

Written as DNA, the CDR3 is TGTGCCAGCAGCCAAGAGTTAGGGAACACTGAAGCTTTCTTT. The encoded protein is CASSQELGNTEAFF. The rearrangement links TRBV3-1 (or the pseudogene TRBV3-2) to TRBJ1-1, with D uncertain. This CDR3 is 14 amino acids long. The germline CDR1 and CDR2 sequences are LGHDT and YNNKEL (reference sequence). V was shortened by 0 bases and J by 1 base, with 6 bases between the two germline ends.

The chain combines TRBV19 with TRBJ2-1; D remains ambiguous. Germline V lookup: CDR1 LNHDA, CDR2 SQIVND (reference sequence). The CDR3 length is 14 residues. V dropped 8 bases and J dropped 6 bases, with 17 bases sitting between them. The CDR3 loop is CASRSLEGGNEQFF. The CDR3 nucleotides are TGTGCCAGTCGGTCTCTCGAAGGCGGCAATGAGCAGTTCTTC.

This clone was observed once. This rearrangement joins TRBV4-1 to TRBJ2-7; 11 bases agree with TRBD1. CDR3 length: 14 residues. Germline values: CDR1 MGHRA, CDR2 YSYEKL. With 6 bases clipped from V and 3 bases from J, the junction kept 4 bases outside the gene matches. CDR3 DNA sequence: TGCGCCAGCAGGCCGGGACAGGGGGGCTACGAGCAGTACTTC. This translates into CASRPGQGGYEQYF.

This sequence joins TRBV23-1 and TRBJ2-7; D gene unclear. TRBV23-1 is noted as an ORF with a role that remains uncertain. V dropped 8 bases and J dropped 5 bases, with 16 bases sitting between them. The CDR3 loop spans 13 amino acids. The chain's CDR3 is CASFDPRSDEQYF. The CDR3 DNA reads TGCGCCAGCTTCGACCCGCGCTCGGACGAGCAGTACTTC.

The V gene is TRBV19, the J gene TRBJ1-5; D remains unclear. The CDR3 runs 14 residues. Germline V gene data show CDR1 as LNHDA and CDR2 as SQIVND (reference sequence). Trimming removed 1 base at V and 3 bases at J, with 7 bases between. CDR3 bases: TGTGCCAGTAGTATAGTTACTTCCAATCAGCCCCAGCATTTT. This sequence encodes CASSIVTSNQPQHF.

The chain links TRBV3-1 (or the pseudogene TRBV3-2) to TRBJ1-2, with a possible D match to TRBD1 (6 bases). Between the trimmed V and J ends, which lost 2 bases and 4 bases, there was a span of 14 bases. The V gene's germline CDR1 is LGHDT and CDR2 YNNKEL (reference sequence). There are 15 residues in the CDR3. The CDR3 DNA reads as TGTGCCAGCAGCCAATCAGGGGCCCCTCTCTATGGCTACACCTTC. It specifies CASSQSGAPLYGYTF.

Only one count was recorded for this clone. The gene calls are TRBV19 and TRBJ1-1; a possible D gene is TRBD1 (6 bases). The V end was cut by 5 bases, the J end by 11 bases, with 21 bases between. The CDR3 length is 14 residues. CDR1 is LNHDA, CDR2 SQIVND, per germline (reference sequence). The CDR3, as DNA: TGTGCCAGTAGTTCAGGTGGTGGGGGCAGAGGGGCTTTCTTT. It is translated as CASSSGGGGRGAFF.

This chain connects TRBV20-1 to TRBJ1-1; D is undetermined. This CDR3 has 13 amino acids. Germline CDR1 is DFQATT and CDR2 is SNEGSKA (reference sequence). Trimming removed 3 bases from V and 0 bases from J, with 8 bases in between. This chain's CDR3 is CSASVTMNTEAFF. The CDR3 DNA is TGCAGTGCTAGTGTGACGATGAACACTGAAGCTTTCTTT.

This clone occurred once. The CDR3 reads CASSRQGMGNTEAFF. CDR3 in DNA: TGTGCCAGCAGTAGACAGGGGATGGGGAACACTGAAGCTTTCTTT. The V call is TRBV2, the J call TRBJ1-1, with 8 bases fitting TRBD1. With 5 bases clipped from V and 1 base from J, the junction kept 6 bases outside the gene matches. The CDR3 extends over 15 amino acids. Germline V lookup: CDR1 SNHLY, CDR2 FYNNEI.

This chain joins TRBV11-2 and TRBJ2-4; D might be TRBD1 or TRBD2, each matching 7 bases. The CDR3 has 15 amino acids. Germline CDR1 and CDR2: SGHAT and FQNNGV. V was trimmed by 6 bases and J by 8 bases, leaving 20 bases between them. CDR3 residues: CASRRWGQRGDIQYF. CDR3 bases: TGTGCCAGCAGGCGGTGGGGACAGCGGGGAGACATTCAGTACTTC.

This clone was recorded once. The chain joins TRBV18 to TRBJ1-6, with TRBD1 identical over 9 bases. Looked up from germline, CDR1 is KGHSH and CDR2 is LQKENI. The CDR3 has 18 residues. Germline trimming cut 3 bases from V and 9 bases from J; bases unmatched to any gene: 15. The CDR3 protein is CASSPVLSRQGVGSPLHF. As DNA, the CDR3 is TGTGCCAGCTCACCCGTACTGAGTAGACAGGGGGTAGGTTCACCCCTCCACTTT.

This clone was detected once. The V and J genes are TRBV6-1 and TRBJ2-5, with TRBD2 identical over 8 bases. This CDR3 contains 14 residues. Germline lookup yields CDR1 MNHNS and CDR2 SASEGT. V lost 7 bases and J lost 5; bases outside the gene matches: 9. The chain's CDR3 is CASTLGGGSETQYF. Here the CDR3 DNA reads TGTGCCAGCACTCTAGGCGGGGGGTCCGAGACCCAGTACTTC.

This clone was seen only a few times. The chain employs TRBV5-6 and TRBJ1-2; 9 bases align to TRBD1. Germline V CDR1 and CDR2: SGHDT, YYEEEE. CDR3 length equals 17 residues. After removal of 2 bases from V and 8 bases from J, the junction contained 16 bases not matched to a gene. CDR3 protein: CASSFRDRVSYGWGYTF. CDR3 nucleotide sequence: TGTGCCAGCAGCTTCCGGGACAGGGTCTCTTATGGATGGGGCTACACCTTC.

This clone was seen a single time. V and J are TRBV11-3 and TRBJ2-1, with D possibly being TRBD1 (6 bases). Trimming left V 5 bases short and J 9 bases short, with 26 bases between. Per the germline V gene, CDR1 is SGHNT and CDR2 is YENEEA. The CDR3 contains 17 residues. The CDR3 sequence: CASSRVRTGQLDVEQFF. The CDR3 DNA sequence: TGTGCCAGCAGCCGGGTTCGGACCGGACAGTTGGATGTTGAGCAGTTCTTC. The variable domain in full, completed from reference TRBV11-3 and TRBJ2-1, reads EAGVVQSPRYKIIEKKQPVAFWCNPISGHNTLYWYLQNLGQGPELLIRYENEEAVDDSQLPKDRFSAERLKGVDSTLKIQPAELGDSAVYLCASSRVRTGQLDVEQFFGPGTRLTVL.

This chain connects TRBV7-2 to TRBJ2-3; 7 nucleotides line up with TRBD2. This CDR3 is built from 15 residues. Trimming removed 2 bases from V and 5 bases from J; junction bases left unmatched: 7. The germline gives CDR1 SGHTA, CDR2 FQGNSA. CDR3 in amino acids: CASSLYPRERDTQYF. The CDR3 region has the DNA TGTGCCAGCAGCTTATATCCGCGGGAGAGAGATACGCAGTATTTT.

CDR3 nucleotides: TGTGCCACCGCGCTAGACTCGGATACGCAGTATTTT. Encoded protein: CATALDSDTQYF. V usage is TRBV24-1 and J usage is TRBJ2-3; no definite D call. The CDR3 extends over 12 amino acids. Looked up from germline, CDR1 is KGHDR and CDR2 is SFDVKD. V was cut by 9 bases and J by 6 bases, with 12 bases left in between.

The chain uses TRBV2 and TRBJ1-3, with D possibly TRBD1 on 5 matching bases. CDR1 is SNHLY, CDR2 FYNNEI, per germline. The V end was cut by 6 bases, the J end by 4 bases, with 22 bases between. The CDR3 runs 17 residues. The DNA of the CDR3 is TGTGCCAGCAGCCTATCCTGGGGGGGATCTTCAGGAAACACCATATATTTT. Translating gives CASSLSWGGSSGNTIYF. Together with reference TRBV2 and TRBJ1-3, the CDR3 gives the full variable domain: EPEVTQTPSHQVTQMGQEVILRCVPISNHLYFYWYRQILGQKVEFLVSFYNNEISEKSEIFDDQFSVERPDGSNFTLKIRSTKLEDSAMYFCASSLSWGGSSGNTIYFGEGSWLTVV.

The V and J genes are TRBV7-2 and TRBJ2-5; 12 bases align to TRBD1. Germline V lookup: CDR1 SGHTA, CDR2 FQGNSA. After removal of 1 base from V and 5 bases from J, the junction contained 8 bases not matched to a gene. CDR3 length: 17 residues. CDR3 in DNA: TGTGCCAGCAGCTTAGGACCGGGACAGGGGGCATGGGAGACCCAGTACTTC. Its protein product is CASSLGPGQGAWETQYF.

Regarding this clone: The junction and the germline gene differ at one end; a read error may be behind it. The CDR3 protein is CASSLDLASANEQFF. The CDR3, as DNA: TGTGCTAGCAGCTTAGACCTAGCTAGCGCCAATGAGCAGTTCTTC. V is TRBV7-7 and J is TRBJ2-1; D possibly corresponds to TRBD2 (6 bases). This CDR3 region has 15 residues. Germline CDR1 SSHAT, CDR2 FNYEAQ (reference sequence). Combining the CDR3 with reference TRBV7-7 and TRBJ2-1 gives the whole variable domain GAGVSQSPRYKVTKRGQDVTLRCDPISSHATLYWYQQALGQGPEFLTYFNYEAQPDKSGLPSDRFSAERPEGSISTLTIQRTEQRDSAMYRCASSLDLASANEQFFGPGTRLTVL.

The J gene is TRBJ1-1, the V gene TRBV5-1; no clear D. V was shortened by 4 bases and J by 0 bases, with 19 bases between the two germline ends. This CDR3 is built from 17 residues. Per germline, CDR1 SGHRS and CDR2 YFSETQ. The CDR3 DNA sequence: TGCGCCAGCAGCCTCCCAGCGTCTACAACCGTGAACACTGAAGCTTTCTTT. The encoded protein is CASSLPASTTVNTEAFF.

The rearrangement links TRBV6-6 to TRBJ2-7, with 11 bases matching TRBD2. Trimming removed 9 bases from V and 0 bases from J; junction bases left unmatched: 1. The CDR3 totals 13 residues. Germline values: CDR1 MNHNY, CDR2 SVGAGI (reference sequence). CDR3 sequence (DNA): TGTGCCAGTGGACTAGCGGGCTCCTACGAGCAGTACTTC. Residues: CASGLAGSYEQYF.